These 8 T cell receptor beta chains were sequenced from one sample in a study of identical twins. TCRdb reanalysed the 5' RACE reads using MiXCR and keeps one entry per CDR3 protein. The sample lists hundreds of thousands of distinct CDR3 sequences, 8.6% occurring once. The same sample was also studied in work on yellow fever vaccine responses in identical twins.

What was sequenced was PBMCs. The receptor source for this set is a young woman in good health.

This sequence joins TRBV14 and TRBJ2-5; D is possibly TRBD1 (6 bases). CDR3 length: 13 amino acids. The germline V gene has CDR1 SGHDN and CDR2 FVKESK. Trimming cost V 1 base and J 6 bases, with 9 bases left between them. CDR3 bases: TGTGCCAGCAGCCAAGGACAGGTCCAGACCCAGTACTTC. Translating gives CASSQGQVQTQYF.

V gene TRBV7-8 combines with J gene TRBJ2-2; 12 nucleotides line up with TRBD2. After removal of 4 bases from V and 4 bases from J, the junction contained 1 base not matched to a gene. Per germline, CDR1 SGHVS and CDR2 FQNEAQ. This CDR3 is built from 15 residues. The CDR3, as DNA: TGTGCCAGCAGCTGGACTAGCGGGACCACCGGGGAGCTGTTTTTT. It is translated as CASSWTSGTTGELFF. Based on the CDR3 plus reference TRBV7-8 and TRBJ2-2, the full variable domain is GAGVSQSPRYKVAKRGQDVALRCDPISGHVSLFWYQQALGQGPEFLTYFQNEAQLDKSGLPSDRFFAERPEGSVSTLKIQRTQQEDSAVYLCASSWTSGTTGELFFGEGSRLTVL.

This clonotype was counted between two and nine times. This sequence joins TRBV20-1 and TRBJ1-1, with D uncertain. The CDR3 spans 12 residues. Germline CDR1 is DFQATT and CDR2 is SNEGSKA (reference sequence). V was clipped by 5 bases and J by 4 bases, with 11 bases between them. CDR3 loop: CSAETWGTEAFF. The CDR3 nucleotides read TGCAGTGCTGAGACATGGGGCACTGAAGCTTTCTTT.

This clonotype has only a few counts. The V and J genes are TRBV30 and TRBJ2-7; a weak D match, TRBD1 (6 bases). With 4 bases removed from V and 3 bases from J, the gap between germline ends came to 7 bases. From germline, CDR1 is GTSNPN and CDR2 SVGIG (reference sequence). The CDR3 contains 11 residues. CDR3 amino acids: CAWMDSYEQYF. Written as DNA, the CDR3 is TGTGCCTGGATGGACAGCTACGAGCAGTACTTC.

This clonotype has only a few counts. This chain uses TRBV7-2 with TRBJ2-7, with D possibly TRBD2 on 6 matching bases. The germline gives CDR1 SGHTA, CDR2 FQGNSA. V lost 1 base, J lost 0 bases, and 10 bases lay in between. CDR3 size: 15 residues. The CDR3 DNA is TGTGCCAGCAGCTTAGGGGGGGTCTTCTCCTACGAGCAGTACTTC. This codes for CASSLGGVFSYEQYF.

This clonotype was seen a handful of times. V is TRBV4-3 and J is TRBJ1-2; D is unclear. The germline CDR1 and CDR2 sequences are LGHNA and YSLEER. V lost 4 bases, J lost 3 bases, and 15 bases lay in between. This CDR3 region has 15 residues. CDR3 nucleotide sequence: TGCGCCAGCAGCCGAAACTGGATAGGAGACTATGGCTACACCTTC. It codes for CASSRNWIGDYGYTF.

This clonotype occurred a few times. This chain joins TRBV6-1 and TRBJ2-1, with TRBD2 matching over 9 bases. The ends lost 3 bases at V and 4 bases at J; junction bases unmatched: 7. Germline-derived CDR1 and CDR2 are MNHNS and SASEGT. The CDR3 contains 16 residues. CDR3 sequence reads: CASSEETSGPYNEQFF. The CDR3 coding sequence is TGTGCCAGCAGTGAGGAGACTAGCGGCCCGTACAATGAGCAGTTCTTC.

This rearrangement joins TRBV6-5 to TRBJ1-1; the match to TRBD1 covers 8 bases. CDR3 size: 16 residues. Germline values: CDR1 MNHEY, CDR2 SVGAGI. With V trimmed by 0 bases and J by 1 base, 4 bases remained unmatched. For the CDR3, the DNA is TGTGCCAGCAGTTACTCACAGGGGGGTAGGAACACTGAAGCTTTCTTT. This translates into CASSYSQGGRNTEAFF.